This T cell receptor (beta chain) originates from a study of blood T cell repertoires in COVID-19. Turning to the study itself: The United States, Italy and Spain provided the acute and convalescent COVID-19 samples. T cells, B-cell-depleted T cells, or PBMCs provided the cDNA or gDNA that served as material.

Germline V gives CDR1 SQVTM, CDR2 ANQGSEA. V was pared by 8 bases and J by 1 base, with 24 bases between. The CDR3 is 16 residues long. Original processing notes: Amplification from reference gene primers served as the basis for estimated nucleated cell counts. Assay used: immunoSEQ multiplex PCR; TCRdb lists only in-frame clones, some missing. The V and J calls and clone size come from that table; D and trimming were worked out from the DNA. The repertoire has nearly 200,000 clones, 82% of them found once; the top ten carry 6% to 8%. Material for sequencing was peripheral blood. This receptor was identified in a human donor with acute or convalescent COVID-19. The donor label of this sample is uncertain. The genes are TRBV29-1 and TRBJ2-7; TRBD2 is a possible D gene (5 bases). The CDR3 loop reads CSLFSGVLERSYEQYF. The CDR3 DNA is TGCAGCCTCTTCTCTGGGGTACTAGAAAGGTCCTACGAGCAGTACTTC.